Below, 30 T cell receptor beta chains from the same sample are listed, as sequenced in a study of T cell responses to AZD1222 COVID-19 vaccine. TCRdb keeps only in-frame clones here, not all; method: immunoSEQ multiplex PCR. There are 70,000 to 95,000 clones in the sample; roughly nine tenths occur only once, and about 4.3% lies in the top ten. Sequenced here: peripheral blood, sampled on day 0 of AZD1222 vaccination. Receptors originate from an adult in good health.

V and J are TRBV11-2 and TRBJ2-3, with D perhaps TRBD2 (6 bases). The ends were cut back, 2 bases at V and 2 bases at J, with 11 bases in the middle. The germline gives CDR1 SGHAT, CDR2 FQNNGV. The CDR3 is 15 amino acids. CDR3 nucleotides: TGTGCCAGCAGCTTACGGGGCGGGGCCACAGATACGCAGTATTTT. Translation gives CASSLRGGATDTQYF.

The chain couples TRBV6-5 to TRBJ1-2; 7 nucleotides match TRBD1. The CDR3 loop spans 13 amino acids. With 7 bases clipped from V and 7 bases from J, the junction kept 9 bases outside the gene matches. CDR1 and CDR2 (germline): MNHEY, SVGAGI. The CDR3 spells CASKTDREVGYTF. The CDR3, as DNA: TGTGCCAGCAAGACCGACAGGGAAGTTGGCTACACCTTC.

The chain recombines TRBV12-3 or TRBV12-4 with TRBJ1-5, with D unclear. This CDR3 is 13 amino acids long. The germline V and J ends were trimmed by 5 bases and 5 bases, with 10 bases remaining between them. In nucleotides, the CDR3 is TGTGCCAGCAGTCCCTTCGACTATCAGCCCCAGCATTTT. This gives the protein CASSPFDYQPQHF.

The rearrangement uses TRBV3-1 (or the pseudogene TRBV3-2) and TRBJ1-5; D gene ambiguous. CDR1 LGHDT and CDR2 YNNKEL come from the germline V gene (reference sequence). V was cut by 3 bases and J by 0 bases, with 6 bases left in between. This CDR3 is built from 14 residues. CDR3 amino acids: CASSHGYSNQPQHF. DNA for the CDR3: TGTGCCAGCAGCCACGGCTATAGCAATCAGCCCCAGCATTTT.

This clone has just a few counts. The CDR3 nucleotides are TGTGCCATCAGGCCGGGACTAGATGCCGGGGAGCTGTTTTTT. Its protein product is CAIRPGLDAGELFF. The V call is TRBV10-3, the J call TRBJ2-2; 8 bases align to TRBD2. The V gene's germline CDR1 is ENHRY and CDR2 SYGVKD. After removal of 6 bases from V and 6 bases from J, the junction contained 6 bases not matched to a gene. The CDR3 runs 14 residues.

The V gene is TRBV6-5, the J gene TRBJ2-5; tentative D call: TRBD1 (6 bases). The CDR3 extends over 13 amino acids. Deletions cut 5 bases from V and 1 base from J, with 8 bases between. Germline values: CDR1 MNHEY, CDR2 SVGAGI. For the CDR3, the DNA is TGTGCCAGCAGTCGGACAGCCCAAGAGACCCAGTACTTC. Protein: CASSRTAQETQYF.

The rearrangement uses TRBV4-2 and TRBJ1-2, with D unresolved. This CDR3 has 12 amino acids. CDR1 is LGHNA and CDR2 is YNFKEQ in the germline V gene. V was pared by 1 base and J by 7 bases, with 7 bases between. Written as DNA, the CDR3 is TGTGCCAGCAGCCAAGGGGAGGCTGGCTACACCTTC. It yields the protein CASSQGEAGYTF.

The chain carries TRBV7-6 and TRBJ2-5; 7 nucleotides match TRBD1. This CDR3 is 17 amino acids long. CDR1 and CDR2 (germline): SGHVS, FNYEAQ. Trimming cost V 0 bases and J 0 bases; bases outside gene matches: 7. The CDR3 is CASSLAGTALYQETQYF. CDR3 nucleotide sequence: TGTGCCAGCAGCTTAGCAGGGACAGCCCTGTACCAAGAGACCCAGTACTTC.

The V gene is TRBV24-1, the J gene TRBJ2-7; D might be TRBD1 or TRBD2, each matching 5 bases. The V gene lost 3 bases and the J gene lost 3 bases, with 11 bases spanning the gap. The CDR3 length is 14 residues. Looked up from germline, CDR1 is KGHDR and CDR2 is SFDVKD. The CDR3: CATSDPRDGYEQYF. As DNA, the CDR3 is TGTGCCACCAGTGATCCCCGGGACGGCTACGAGCAGTACTTC.

The CDR3 nucleotides read TGTGCCAGCAGCCAGGGGTCTACGAGAGGGGAGCTGTTTTTT. Its protein product is CASSQGSTRGELFF. The rearrangement uses TRBV3-1 (or the pseudogene TRBV3-2) and TRBJ2-2; D unresolved. Looked up from germline, CDR1 is LGHDT and CDR2 is YNNKEL (reference sequence). This CDR3 is 14 amino acids long. Deletions cut 3 bases from V and 8 bases from J, with 13 bases between.

V and J are TRBV5-1 and TRBJ2-1; D possibly corresponds to TRBD1 (6 bases). From germline, CDR1 is SGHRS and CDR2 YFSETQ. There are 17 residues in the CDR3. V dropped 3 bases and J dropped 0 bases, with 16 bases sitting between them. CDR3 in DNA: TGCGCCAGCAGCTCCCCCCTAACAGGGCACTCCTACAATGAGCAGTTCTTC. Translation: CASSSPLTGHSYNEQFF.

V and J are TRBV3-1 (or the pseudogene TRBV3-2) and TRBJ2-2, with 9 bases identical to TRBD2. The V gene's germline CDR1 is LGHDT and CDR2 YNNKEL (reference sequence). The CDR3 runs to 16 residues. V was pared by 7 bases and J by 5 bases, with 11 bases of the junction left unmatched. CDR3 sequence: CASTSWASGVTGELFF. DNA for the CDR3: TGTGCCAGCACCTCCTGGGCTAGCGGGGTAACCGGGGAGCTGTTTTTT.

This chain links TRBV5-1 with TRBJ2-5; possible D gene TRBD1, 6 bases. This CDR3 is built from 14 residues. The germline CDR1 and CDR2 sequences are SGHRS and YFSETQ. Trimming removed 3 bases at V and 2 bases at J, with 11 bases between. The CDR3 nucleotides read TGCGCCAGCAGCTCAGGGGTTTCACAAGAGACCCAGTACTTC. It encodes CASSSGVSQETQYF.

The chain links TRBV6-2 or TRBV6-3 to TRBJ2-1, with unresolved D. V lost 6 bases and J lost 6, with 6 bases in between. The CDR3 loop spans 11 amino acids. Germline lookup yields CDR1 MNHEY and CDR2 SVGEGT. The CDR3 sequence: CASSDTNEQFF. The CDR3 coding sequence is TGTGCCAGCAGCGACACCAATGAGCAGTTCTTC.

The chain couples TRBV7-8 to TRBJ2-1; tentative D call: TRBD1 (7 bases). Germline V gene lookup returns CDR1 SGHVS and CDR2 FQNEAQ. V dropped 4 bases and J dropped 2 bases, with 12 bases sitting between them. The CDR3 runs to 15 residues. The CDR3 protein is CASSSQGGAYNEQFF. CDR3 in DNA: TGTGCCAGCAGCTCGCAGGGGGGAGCCTACAATGAGCAGTTCTTC.

The genes are TRBV19 and TRBJ1-5; TRBD1 aligns across 9 bases. CDR1 and CDR2 (germline): LNHDA, SQIVND (reference sequence). CDR3 length: 14 residues. Unmatched junction bases numbered 6, after V lost 3 bases and J lost 9 bases. The CDR3 region is CASSMVGQGPPQHF. In DNA form, the CDR3 reads TGTGCCAGTAGTATGGTGGGACAGGGTCCGCCCCAGCATTTT. The full variable domain, its missing parts supplied by reference TRBV19 and TRBJ1-5, is DGGITQSPKYLFRKEGQNVTLSCEQNLNHDAMYWYRQDPGQGLRLIYYSQIVNDFQKGDIAEGYSVSREKKESFPLTVTSAQKNPTAFYLCASSMVGQGPPQHFGDGTRLSIL.

The chain couples TRBV9 to TRBJ2-1; 7 positions match TRBD1. The germline V gene has CDR1 SGDLS and CDR2 YYNGEE. The CDR3 loop spans 16 amino acids. After removal of 1 base from V and 7 bases from J, the junction contained 11 bases not matched to a gene. CDR3 coding DNA: TGTGCCAGCAGCGTACAAGGGACAGTGGTAGTGAATGAGCAGTTCTTC. This codes for CASSVQGTVVVNEQFF.

This chain uses TRBV7-2 with TRBJ2-5; D unresolved. V lost 2 bases to trimming and J lost 2 bases, with 9 bases between them. CDR1 and CDR2 (germline): SGHTA, FQGNSA. The length of the CDR3 is 14 residues. CDR3 bases: TGTGCCAGCAGCTTACGTGCCGGGCAAGAGACCCAGTACTTC. Protein sequence: CASSLRAGQETQYF.

The sample holds one count of this clone. This chain joins TRBV6-6 and TRBJ1-1; the D gene is possibly TRBD1 (5 bases). V gave up 6 bases and J gave up 2 bases, with 10 bases separating them. The CDR3 length is 13 residues. Germline lookup yields CDR1 MNHNY and CDR2 SVGAGI (reference sequence). The CDR3 region is CASRPRDNTEAFF. The CDR3 DNA follows: TGTGCCAGCAGGCCCCGGGACAACACTGAAGCTTTCTTT.

The chain recombines TRBV10-1 with TRBJ2-2; D is perhaps TRBD2 (5 bases). CDR1 and CDR2 (germline): WNHNN, SYGVQD (reference sequence). The CDR3 runs to 14 residues. Trimming shortened V by 3 bases and J by 6 bases, and 11 bases separated the two germline ends. The CDR3 protein is CASSDGEFSGELFF. The CDR3, as DNA: TGCGCCAGCAGTGATGGGGAGTTCTCCGGGGAGCTGTTTTTT.

This clone was counted a single time. The chain combines TRBV2 with TRBJ2-5, with TRBD2 matching 11 bases. The CDR3 totals 13 residues. The V gene's germline CDR1 is SNHLY and CDR2 FYNNEI. Trimming took 8 bases from V and 4 from J; bases not matched to a gene: 3. CDR3 sequence reads: CASAGLAGETQYF. The CDR3 nucleotides are TGTGCCAGCGCTGGACTAGCGGGAGAGACCCAGTACTTC.

This chain uses TRBV7-8 with TRBJ1-2; D unclear. This CDR3 comprises 14 residues. Germline V gene lookup returns CDR1 SGHVS and CDR2 FQNEAQ. Trimming pared 5 bases from V and 4 bases from J, leaving 14 bases between. DNA for the CDR3: TGTGCCAGCAGCGAGACGGAGACAAGCTATGGCTACACCTTC. Protein: CASSETETSYGYTF.

CDR3 region: CASSTTSPGELFF. The CDR3 nucleotides are TGCGCCAGCAGCACGACTAGCCCCGGGGAGCTGTTTTTT. The chain has TRBV5-1 and TRBJ2-2; 7 nucleotides match TRBD2. This CDR3 region has 13 residues. Germline CDR1 and CDR2: SGHRS and YFSETQ. The V and J ends lost 4 bases and 6 bases, in that order; junction bases with no gene match: 3.

This chain joins TRBV6-2 or TRBV6-3 and TRBJ2-7; no clear D. The germline V gene encodes CDR1 MNHEY and CDR2 SVGEGT. There are 14 residues in the CDR3. V was clipped by 3 bases and J by 6 bases, with 15 bases between them. The CDR3 DNA is TGTGCCAGCAGTTATTCCTTGGTATCTGGCGAGCAGTACTTC. Its protein product is CASSYSLVSGEQYF.

This clone showed up just a few times. The J gene is TRBJ1-4, the V gene TRBV5-1; D is possibly TRBD1 (5 bases). Germline values: CDR1 SGHRS, CDR2 YFSETQ. The germline V and J ends were trimmed by 4 bases and 3 bases, with 10 bases remaining between them. The CDR3 has 14 residues. The CDR3 DNA is TGCGCCAGCAGCGCAGGACATCCTAATGAAAAACTGTTTTTT. Encoded protein: CASSAGHPNEKLFF.

The chain joins TRBV3-1 (or the pseudogene TRBV3-2) to TRBJ2-3, with D perhaps TRBD1 or TRBD2 (5 bases each). This CDR3 has 16 residues. V was pared by 4 bases and J by 5 bases, with 19 bases between. The germline V gene has CDR1 LGHDT and CDR2 YNNKEL (reference sequence). CDR3 nucleotide sequence: TGTGCCAGCAGCCGCGGAGAGACGGGACGGCTAGATACGCAGTATTTT. It encodes CASSRGETGRLDTQYF.

V usage is TRBV27 and J usage is TRBJ1-2; weak D call: TRBD1 (5 bases). Trimming removed 7 bases at V and 7 bases at J, with 13 bases between. CDR3 length: 12 residues. Germline loops: CDR1 MNHEY, CDR2 SMNVEV (reference sequence). The CDR3 here is CASKELRGGYTF. The CDR3 DNA is TGTGCCAGCAAGGAGTTGAGGGGTGGCTACACCTTC.

The chain has TRBV3-1 (or the pseudogene TRBV3-2) and TRBJ1-4; 8 bases line up with TRBD1. Germline lookup yields CDR1 LGHDT and CDR2 YNNKEL (reference sequence). V was pared by 4 bases and J by 0 bases, with 4 bases of the junction left unmatched. The CDR3 contains 16 residues. Here the CDR3 reads CASSPQGAATNEKLFF. CDR3 bases: TGTGCCAGCAGCCCGCAGGGGGCTGCAACTAATGAAAAACTGTTTTTT.

V gene TRBV6-1 combines with J gene TRBJ2-2; no firm D call. CDR3 length equals 14 residues. In germline, CDR1 is MNHNS, CDR2 SASEGT. Trimming left V 1 base short and J 4 bases short, with 7 bases between. The CDR3 coding sequence is TGTGCCAGCAGTGAAGTCCTCGGCACCGGGGAGCTGTTTTTT. Protein: CASSEVLGTGELFF.

V usage is TRBV12-3 or TRBV12-4 and J usage is TRBJ2-3, with no clear D. The germline V and J ends were trimmed by 6 bases and 0 bases, with 7 bases remaining between them. This CDR3 spans 13 amino acids. CDR3 bases: TGTGCCAGCAGACTGGACAGCACAGATACGCAGTATTTT. Its translation is CASRLDSTDTQYF.